The subject of this entry is one TCR beta chain. These data are taken from a study of blood T cell repertoires in COVID-19. The method was immunoSEQ multiplex PCR; TCRdb's version includes in-frame clones alone and lacks a portion of them. The sample lists a few hundred thousand clones; about nine tenths were seen once. The CDR3 contains 15 residues. Trimming removed 4 bases from V and 0 bases from J, with 10 bases in between. The germline V gene encodes CDR1 LGHDT and CDR2 YNNKEL (reference sequence). The sample comprised PBMCs or T cells enriched from blood (not recorded which). The chain employs TRBV3-1 (or the pseudogene TRBV3-2) and TRBJ1-3, with a possible D match to TRBD1 (6 bases). This clonotype originated in a woman between 18 and 29 years old who had recovered from COVID-19. The CDR3 DNA follows: TGTGCCAGCAGCCCGACAGGATTCTCTGGAAACACCATATATTTT. It specifies CASSPTGFSGNTIYF.